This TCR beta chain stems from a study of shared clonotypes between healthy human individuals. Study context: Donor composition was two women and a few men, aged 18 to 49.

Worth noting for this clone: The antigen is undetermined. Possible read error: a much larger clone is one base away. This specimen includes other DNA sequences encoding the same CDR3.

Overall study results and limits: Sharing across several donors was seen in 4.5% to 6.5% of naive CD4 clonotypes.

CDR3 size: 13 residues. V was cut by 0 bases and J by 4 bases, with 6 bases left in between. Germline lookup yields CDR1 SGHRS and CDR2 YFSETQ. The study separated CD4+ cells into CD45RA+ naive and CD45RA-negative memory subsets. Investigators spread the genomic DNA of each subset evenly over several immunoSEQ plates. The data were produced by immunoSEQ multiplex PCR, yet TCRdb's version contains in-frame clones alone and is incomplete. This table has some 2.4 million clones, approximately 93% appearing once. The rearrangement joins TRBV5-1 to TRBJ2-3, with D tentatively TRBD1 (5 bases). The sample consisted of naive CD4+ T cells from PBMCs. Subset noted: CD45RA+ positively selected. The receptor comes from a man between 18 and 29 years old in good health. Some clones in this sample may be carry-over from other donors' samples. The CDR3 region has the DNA TGCGCCAGCAGCTTGGGGGGCTCAGATACGCAGTATTTT. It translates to CASSLGGSDTQYF.